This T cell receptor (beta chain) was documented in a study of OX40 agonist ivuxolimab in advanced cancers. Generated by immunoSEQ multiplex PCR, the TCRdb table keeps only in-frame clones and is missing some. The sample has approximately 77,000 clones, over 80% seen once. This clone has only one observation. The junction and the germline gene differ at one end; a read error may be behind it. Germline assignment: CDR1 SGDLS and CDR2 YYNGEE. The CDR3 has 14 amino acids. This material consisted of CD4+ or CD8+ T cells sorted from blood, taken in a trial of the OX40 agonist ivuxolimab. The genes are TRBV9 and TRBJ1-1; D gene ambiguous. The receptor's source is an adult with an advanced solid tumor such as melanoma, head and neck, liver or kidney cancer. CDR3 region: CASNVSGQPNEAFF. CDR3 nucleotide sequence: TGTGCCAGCAACGTAAGTGGGCAGCCGAATGAAGCTTTCTTT.